The 11 T cell receptor beta chains given below trace back to one sample, sequenced in a study of blood T cells in healthy people across ages. A second roughly 7 to 12 cycle PCR used barcoded and J-beta primers. MiXCR, applied by TCRdb to the 5' RACE reads, yields one record per CDR3 protein. The sample records hundreds of thousands of distinct CDR3 sequences, roughly 20% being singletons. Source material: blood. The receptors were sampled from a man in his 70s in good health.

This clonotype occurred a few times. The chain is built from TRBV7-3 and TRBJ1-2, with 9 bases identical to TRBD1. The germline CDR1 and CDR2 sequences are SGHTA and FQGTGA. The CDR3 spans 12 residues. The trim removed 7 bases at V and 5 bases at J, leaving 2 bases unmatched. The CDR3 DNA follows: TGTGCCAGCAACGACAGGGGGTATGGCTACACCTTC. Its protein is CASNDRGYGYTF.

This clonotype was observed a handful of times. The chain carries TRBV6-2 or TRBV6-3 and TRBJ2-7, with a possible D match to TRBD1 (5 bases). The V gene's germline CDR1 is MNHEY and CDR2 SVGEGT. The CDR3 has 16 residues. V shed 0 bases and J shed 0 bases, with 12 bases lying between them. The CDR3 DNA reads as TGTGCCAGCAGTTACTCGGGCCAGGGTTACTCCTACGAGCAGTACTTC. It translates to CASSYSGQGYSYEQYF.

V is TRBV6-6 and J is TRBJ1-6, with D possibly TRBD1 on 5 matching bases. Trimming removed 2 bases at V and 3 bases at J, with 5 bases between. In germline, CDR1 is MNHNY, CDR2 SVGAGI (reference sequence). The CDR3 has 14 amino acids. The CDR3 nucleotides are TGTGCCAGCAGTTACGGGGGCTATAATTCACCCCTCCACTTT. This codes for CASSYGGYNSPLHF.

This clonotype was counted between two and nine times. The rearrangement joins TRBV12-5 to TRBJ1-5; D unresolved. Trimming stripped 1 base from V and 9 bases from J, with 7 bases between. Germline CDR1 LGHNT, CDR2 FRNRAP. The CDR3 contains 12 residues. The chain's CDR3 is CASGLDSPPQHF. CDR3 in DNA: TGTGCTAGTGGTTTGGACTCCCCGCCCCAGCATTTT.

This clonotype occurred many times. V usage is TRBV29-1 and J usage is TRBJ2-7; D unclear. CDR1 SQVTM and CDR2 ANQGSEA come from the germline V gene. The CDR3 is made up of 11 amino acids. V was cut by 2 bases and J by 6 bases, with 8 bases left in between. In nucleotides, the CDR3 is TGCAGCGTTGAATCTTCTTTCGAGCAGTACTTC. This translates into CSVESSFEQYF.

The chain carries TRBV12-3 or TRBV12-4 and TRBJ1-1, with D unresolved. Trimming took off 6 bases at V and 10 bases at J, with 15 bases between the two ends. The CDR3 covers 12 residues. CDR3: CASRRGPARAFF. In DNA form, the CDR3 reads TGTGCCAGCAGAAGAGGGCCAGCCAGAGCTTTCTTT.

This clonotype was picked up a small number of times. The chain is built from TRBV30 and TRBJ1-3, with 8 bases matching TRBD1. CDR1 is GTSNPN, CDR2 SVGIG, per germline (reference sequence). The ends lost 4 bases at V and 4 bases at J; junction bases unmatched: 3. The CDR3 consists of 13 residues. CDR3 loop: CAWNAGGGNTIYF. In nucleotides, the CDR3 is TGTGCCTGGAATGCAGGGGGCGGAAACACCATATATTTT.

Only a few counts were recorded for this clonotype. CDR3 nucleotides: TGCGCCAGCAGCTTGGGGAGTTCATACACTGAAGCTTTCTTT. Translating gives CASSLGSSYTEAFF. This rearrangement joins TRBV5-1 to TRBJ1-1, with unresolved D. Trimming cost V 0 bases and J 3 bases, with 9 bases left between them. This CDR3 is 14 amino acids long. Germline CDR1 reads SGHRS; CDR2 reads YFSETQ.

Only a few counts were recorded for this clonotype. V usage is TRBV2 and J usage is TRBJ1-1; 8 nucleotides match TRBD1. The CDR3 consists of 16 residues. V was pared by 3 bases and J by 3 bases, with 9 bases of the junction left unmatched. Per the germline V gene, CDR1 is SNHLY and CDR2 is FYNNEI. The DNA of the CDR3 is TGTGCCAGCAGTGAGACAGGGGTTAGGTGGGACACTGAAGCTTTCTTT. Translated: CASSETGVRWDTEAFF.

The chain uses TRBV3-1 and TRBJ2-7; 8 bases agree with TRBD1. Germline CDR1 and CDR2: LGHDT and YNNKEL (reference sequence). CDR3 length: 13 amino acids. V trimming: 4 bases; J trimming: 8 bases; junction bases outside the gene matches: 7. Here the CDR3 DNA reads TGTGCCAGCAGCCCCGACAGGGGAAACAAGCAGTACTTC. Protein product: CASSPDRGNKQYF.

The V gene is TRBV4-1, the J gene TRBJ2-5, with 7 bases fitting TRBD2. Germline CDR1 reads MGHRA; CDR2 reads YSYEKL. J was trimmed by 3 bases and V by 0 bases; bases with no gene match: 7. The CDR3 is made up of 16 amino acids. The CDR3 sequence is CASSQEVGGAEETQYF. Written as DNA, the CDR3 is TGCGCCAGCAGCCAAGAAGTGGGAGGGGCGGAAGAGACCCAGTACTTC.